This is a list of T cell receptor beta chains from one sample in a study of control samples from healthy donors and cancer patients. Method: immunoSEQ multiplex PCR; TCRdb's copy keeps in-frame clones and lacks some. The data contain 100,000 to 110,000 clones, roughly 87% of them seen just once; the ten biggest clones take up 18%. Sequencing was carried out using blood. The receptors here all came from a woman aged 50 to 60 in good health. The CDR3 runs from the conserved cysteine through the conserved F or W. The D gene is left open where the match is weak. Clone size is given for some rows only: seen once, a few or many times, or a class if the clone is expanded.

V,D,length,J,size,CDR3,DNA
TRBV4-3,TRBD1,15,TRBJ1-3,NA,CASSPDRHPGNTIYF,TGCGCCAGCAGCCCGGACAGGCACCCTGGAAACACCATATATTTT
TRBV24-1,NA,14,TRBJ2-2,NA,CATSDWRRTGELFF,TGTGCCACCAGTGATTGGCGTAGGACCGGGGAGCTGTTTTTT
TRBV12-5,NA,16,TRBJ2-2,NA,CASGLGYERGTGELFF,TGTGCTAGTGGTTTGGGATATGAAAGAGGCACCGGGGAGCTGTTTTTT
TRBV28,NA,11,TRBJ2-5,NA,CASINLETQYF,TGTGCCAGCATCAATTTGGAGACCCAGTACTTC
TRBV28,NA,15,TRBJ2-3,NA,CASGYGQWGTDTQYF,TGTGCCAGCGGATATGGACAGTGGGGCACAGATACGCAGTATTTT
TRBV7-9,TRBD1,16,TRBJ1-1,once,CASSRWTGRRGTEAFF,TGTGCCAGCAGCCGATGGACAGGGCGTAGGGGCACTGAAGCTTTCTTT
TRBV3-1/TRBV3-2,TRBD1,17,TRBJ2-1,few,CASSQDLDRGGYNEQFF,TGTGCCAGCAGCCAAGATCTGGACAGGGGAGGCTACAATGAGCAGTTCTTC
TRBV7-2,TRBD1,15,TRBJ2-1,NA,CASKLSGGTYNEQFF,TGTGCCAGCAAGCTTTCAGGGGGCACCTACAATGAGCAGTTCTTC
TRBV18,NA,14,TRBJ2-3,once,CASSPLVYTDTQYF,TGTGCCAGCTCACCTCTGGTTTACACAGATACGCAGTATTTT
TRBV5-1,TRBD1,16,TRBJ1-3,NA,CASSIQTQGSGNTIYF,TGCGCCAGCAGCATACAAACACAGGGGAGTGGAAACACCATATATTTT
TRBV5-1,NA,15,TRBJ2-3,NA,CASSLDNLSADTQYF,TGCGCCAGCAGCTTGGACAACCTAAGTGCAGATACGCAGTATTTT
TRBV12-3/TRBV12-4,NA,11,TRBJ2-7,NA,CASSSSGEQYF,TGTGCCAGCAGTTCGTCAGGCGAGCAGTACTTC
TRBV14,NA,16,TRBJ2-7,NA,CASSLGPRGMSYEQYF,TGTGCCAGCAGCCTTGGTCCCCGGGGGATGTCCTACGAGCAGTACTTC
TRBV27,TRBD1,16,TRBJ1-1,once,CASSLVPSGQTSKAFF,TGTGCCAGCAGTCTAGTACCTTCGGGACAGACTTCCAAAGCTTTCTTT
TRBV5-4,TRBD1,13,TRBJ1-1,NA,CASSWDRAPEAFF,TGTGCCAGCAGCTGGGACAGGGCCCCTGAAGCTTTCTTT
TRBV29-1,NA,12,TRBJ1-3,NA,CSVRGSGNTIYF,TGCAGCGTCCGGGGCAGTGGAAACACCATATATTTT
TRBV27,NA,15,TRBJ2-2,NA,CASSPYDVRPGELFF,TGTGCCAGCAGCCCCTATGACGTCAGGCCCGGGGAGCTGTTTTTT
TRBV6-1,NA,15,TRBJ1-2,NA,CASSDRGLGSYGYTF,TGTGCCAGCAGTGATAGGGGGTTGGGCAGCTATGGCTACACCTTC
TRBV19,NA,17,TRBJ2-1,NA,CASSSHRVWWYGDEQFF,TGTGCCAGTAGTTCCCACAGGGTTTGGTGGTATGGGGATGAGCAGTTCTTC
TRBV9,NA,16,TRBJ1-4,NA,CASSDAEDGLREKLFF,TGTGCCAGCAGCGATGCGGAAGACGGTCTCCGCGAAAAACTGTTTTTT
TRBV29-1,NA,12,TRBJ2-1,few,CSVARGANEQFF,TGCAGCGTGGCCAGAGGGGCGAATGAGCAGTTCTTC
TRBV15,NA,17,TRBJ1-1,NA,CATSRGIPPRQNTEAFF,TGTGCCACCAGCAGAGGAATACCGCCCCGTCAGAACACTGAAGCTTTCTTT
TRBV19,TRBD1,15,TRBJ2-1,NA,CASSIGDRPYNEQFF,TGTGCCAGTAGTATAGGGGACAGGCCTTACAATGAGCAGTTCTTC
TRBV19,NA,13,TRBJ1-6,few,CASRLEDNSPLHF,TGTGCCAGTAGACTGGAAGATAATTCACCCCTCCACTTT
TRBV2,NA,13,TRBJ1-1,NA,CASSPTANTEAFF,TGTGCCAGCAGTCCGACAGCGAACACTGAAGCTTTCTTT
TRBV6-5,TRBD1,14,TRBJ1-2,NA,CASSHRQGDDGYTF,TGTGCCAGCAGCCACCGACAGGGTGACGATGGCTACACCTTC
TRBV29-1,TRBD1,14,TRBJ1-2,NA,CSVMDRGANYGYTF,TGCAGCGTGATGGACAGGGGGGCTAACTATGGCTACACCTTC
TRBV27,NA,14,TRBJ1-1,few,CASSLRGSGTEAFF,TGTGCCAGCAGTTTAAGAGGGAGTGGCACTGAAGCTTTCTTT
TRBV4-1,NA,15,TRBJ1-2,NA,CASSQGRDPGYGYTF,TGCGCCAGCAGCCAAGGCAGGGACCCAGGTTATGGCTACACCTTC
TRBV5-4,NA,13,TRBJ2-7,NA,CASSPSGWRGQYF,TGTGCCAGCAGCCCGTCAGGGTGGAGGGGGCAGTACTTC
TRBV7-2,NA,16,TRBJ2-1,NA,CASSLVLVRGYNEQFF,TGTGCCAGCAGCTTAGTTCTAGTCAGGGGATACAATGAGCAGTTCTTC
TRBV2,NA,15,TRBJ2-7,NA,CASSEPSAGRAEQYF,TGTGCCAGCAGTGAACCCTCTGCGGGCAGGGCAGAGCAGTACTTC
TRBV5-4,NA,16,TRBJ1-5,NA,CASSVQGWRSNQPQHF,TGTGCCAGCAGCGTACAGGGATGGCGGAGCAATCAGCCCCAGCATTTT
TRBV3-1/TRBV3-2,NA,14,TRBJ1-6,once,CASSQGQVRSPLHF,TGTGCCAGCAGCCAAGGGCAGGTACGCTCACCCCTCCACTTT
TRBV18,NA,16,TRBJ1-1,NA,CASSPSRGTMNTEAFF,TGTGCCAGCTCACCCTCTCGGGGCACCATGAACACTGAAGCTTTCTTT
TRBV6-6,TRBD2,16,TRBJ2-1,NA,CASSYFSSGSVYEQFF,TGTGCCAGCAGTTACTTCTCTAGCGGGAGTGTCTATGAGCAGTTCTTC
TRBV7-8,TRBD2,16,TRBJ2-1,NA,CASSSPSGGPYYEQFF,TGTGCCAGCAGCTCCCCTAGCGGGGGTCCCTATTATGAGCAGTTCTTC
TRBV5-8,TRBD1,15,TRBJ2-5,NA,CASSYLGGAGETQYF,TGTGCCAGCAGCTATTTAGGGGGCGCAGGGGAGACCCAGTACTTC
TRBV29-1,NA,10,TRBJ2-1,NA,CSAGDNEQFF,TGCAGCGCAGGGGACAATGAGCAGTTCTTC
TRBV9,NA,15,TRBJ1-6,NA,CASSPRGAYNSPLHF,TGTGCCAGCAGCCCCAGAGGGGCGTATAATTCACCCCTCCACTTT
TRBV7-9,NA,18,TRBJ2-1,NA,CASSLEGFGRGAYNEQFF,TGTGCCAGCAGCTTAGAAGGGTTCGGGAGAGGTGCGTACAATGAGCAGTTCTTC
TRBV29-1,NA,14,TRBJ2-2,NA,CSVARLDPTGELFF,TGCAGCGTTGCTAGACTAGACCCCACCGGGGAGCTGTTTTTT
TRBV24-1,NA,15,TRBJ2-5,NA,CATSDPTGLQETQYF,TGTGCCACCAGTGACCCAACAGGGCTCCAAGAGACCCAGTACTTC
TRBV3-1/TRBV3-2,NA,12,TRBJ1-1,NA,CASSRISGGAFF,TGTGCCAGCAGCCGTATCTCCGGAGGCGCTTTCTTT
TRBV7-2,NA,19,TRBJ2-3,NA,CASSLGSGRAGLKVGTQYF,TGTGCCAGCAGCTTAGGTTCTGGGCGGGCCGGACTAAAAGTGGGTACGCAGTATTTT
TRBV24-1,TRBD2,17,TRBJ2-1,NA,CATSDSSSGRSFNEQFF,TGTGCCACCAGTGATTCATCAAGCGGGAGATCCTTCAATGAGCAGTTCTTC
TRBV18,TRBD1,17,TRBJ1-3,NA,CASSPYKAGGSGNTIYF,TGTGCCAGCTCACCATATAAGGCAGGGGGCTCTGGAAACACCATATATTTT
TRBV11-2,TRBD2,19,TRBJ2-1,NA,CASSLDRIRTSGSFGEQFF,TGTGCCAGCAGCTTAGATCGAATTAGGACTAGCGGGAGCTTCGGTGAGCAGTTCTTC